This T cell receptor beta chain was profiled in a study of CD8+ T cells in alopecia areata (dated by TCRdb to between 2018 and 2020). Context from the whole study: The treated patients took part in an open-label pilot trial in which moderate-to-severe alopecia areata was treated with oral tofacitinib at 5 to 10 mg twice daily. Patients received tofacitinib for 6 to 18 months and were then followed off drug for 6 months to check for delayed response and recurrence. Biopsies were taken from tofacitinib-treated patients at baseline and again at 4 and 24 weeks into treatment, and several of those patients also had a later scalp biopsy. The RNA source kit depended on sample type: the PAXgene miRNA kit for fixed scalp, the miRNeasy kit for PBMCs, and the RNeasy kit for mouse skin. Amplification of TCRbeta CDR3 regions was done by immunoSEQ multiplex PCR using 35 Vbeta forward primers and 13 Jbeta reverse primers. Scalp clonality was compared among normal scalp (n=4), patchy alopecia areata scalp (n=8), and alopecia totalis/universalis scalp (n=8). In both human patients and the C3H/HeJ mouse model, the study applied high-throughput TCRbeta sequencing to look at T cell clonal expansion in alopecia areata. For the treated patients, the SALT score, which quantifies what percentage of scalp surface area is affected, served as the measure of disease severity. On the human side, TCRbeta sequencing was run on scalp tissue and on sorted CD4+ and CD8+ peripheral blood T cells from healthy controls and from alopecia areata patients with either patchy or totalis/universalis disease. Results and caveats for the whole study, not just this receptor: Compared with normal scalp, lesional scalp, particularly in alopecia totalis/universalis, had higher clonality and more expanded CD8+ clones, which suggests antigenic drive. Resident alphabeta T cells in normal human skin are also sequenced, complicating scalp TCR repertoire analysis, unlike mouse skin dominated by gammadelta T cells. The treated cohort was small, with a single nonresponder, so links between baseline CD8+ expansion and response need larger studies. With tofacitinib, both scalp clonality and the number of expanded CD8+ clones among the top 100 scalp clones went down significantly. TCR sequences shared between patients were less clear than in mice, possibly partly because of HLA diversity in the patient population. During tofacitinib treatment, many expanded lesional clones remained in scalp and blood, and this persistence may partly explain relapse after treatment is stopped.

Library preparation was by the immunoSEQ multiplex PCR assay. To provide template for TCR sequencing, every sample had RNA extracted and reverse transcribed into cDNA. SuperScript III was used for first-strand cDNA synthesis, primed with a 2:1 mix of oligo-dT and random hexamers. Amplification bias was assessed with a synthetic immune receptor repertoire, and residual bias was removed computationally. Under the source paper's analysis protocol: Raw reads were preprocessed to remove errors, and CDR3 was defined by IMGT conventions from the conserved cysteine to phenylalanine. Clonality was calculated as 1 minus Shannon entropy normalized by log2 of the number of productive unique TCRs. CD4 or CD8 identity of scalp clones was inferred by cross-referencing scalp TCRbeta sequences with sorted blood CD4 and CD8 repertoires. This is the immuneACCESS table as TCRdb keeps it, with only in-frame sequences that have V and J called. A part of the clones is gone; compared with another copy, unresolved V genes explain less than half, and the rest is unexplained. Clone size and V and J calls were adopted from that table, with D and trimming inferred from the DNA. The sample table shows about 160,000 clones, and under 70% are seen once. 0.75% to 0.95% of the sample comes from the top ten.

This clone has more than one count but fewer than ten. Its target antigen remains unknown. No clone much larger than this one lies a single base away; base qualities are absent. The CDR3 contains 11 residues, cysteine and phenylalanine counted. Only the CDR3 region is kept as DNA, spanning 33 bases read in frame from base 1. The germline V gene encodes CDR1 SGHTA and CDR2 FQGNSA. V and J are truncated by 3 bases and 5 bases respectively, leaving an intervening sequence of 2 bases. This specimen's time point label, interpreted: more than three weeks on oral tofacitinib. What the treatment or condition label conveys for this sample: oral pan-JAK inhibitor, 5-10 mg twice daily. Peripheral blood and lesional scalp punch biopsies were obtained from patients with alopecia areata. PBMCs were isolated by density centrifugation and stained for CD3, CD4 and CD8, and CD4+ and CD8+ T cells were sorted on a FACSAria.

The rearrangement joined TRBV7-2 to TRBJ2-1; the D gene is unclear. The sample in question was CD4+ T cells sorted from blood, obtained at week 4, from a patient treated with tofacitinib. The TCR sequence derives from a human donor with alopecia areata. The CDR3 protein sequence reads: CASSLNNEQFF. Here is the DNA: TGTGCCAGCAGCTTGAACAATGAGCAGTTCTTC.